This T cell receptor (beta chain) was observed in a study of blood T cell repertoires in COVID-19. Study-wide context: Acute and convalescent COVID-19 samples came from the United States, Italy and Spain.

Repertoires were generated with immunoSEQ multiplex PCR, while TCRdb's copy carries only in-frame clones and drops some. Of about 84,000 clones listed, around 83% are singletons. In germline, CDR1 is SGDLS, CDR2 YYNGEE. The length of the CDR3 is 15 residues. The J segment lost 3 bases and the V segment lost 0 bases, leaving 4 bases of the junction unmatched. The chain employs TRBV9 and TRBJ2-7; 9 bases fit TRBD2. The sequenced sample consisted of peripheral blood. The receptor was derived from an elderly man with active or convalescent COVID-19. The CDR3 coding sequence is TGTGCCAGCAGCGTAGGGACTAGCGACATCTACGAGCAGTACTTC. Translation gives CASSVGTSDIYEQYF.